This T cell receptor (beta chain) was observed in a study of blood T cell repertoires in COVID-19. A Seattle source enrolled patients during active infection and followed them longitudinally. Under the authors' procedure: From reference gene primer amplification, estimates of nucleated cell counts were derived. The protocol was immunoSEQ multiplex PCR, while the TCRdb copy is restricted to in-frame clones and leaves out a portion. The V and J calls and clone size come from that table; D and trimming were worked out from the DNA. Of some 140,000 clones listed, 70% to 80% are singletons. Per germline, CDR1 SGHKS and CDR2 YYEKEE (reference sequence). Trimming at V came to 3 bases and at J to 0 bases, leaving 3 bases not matched to a gene. The CDR3 has 17 residues.

The rearrangement links TRBV5-5 to TRBJ2-2; the match to TRBD1 covers 12 bases. Sequenced input: peripheral blood. The receptor was isolated from a woman aged 65 to 85 with COVID-19, enrolled during active disease. CDR3 DNA sequence: TGTGCCAGCAGCTGGGGACAGGGGGCGTCGAACACCGGGGAGCTGTTTTTT. As protein: CASSWGQGASNTGELFF.